This TCR beta chain was recorded in a study of beta chain features in type 1 diabetes. Sequencing targeted expressed TCRB transcripts, as all isolated RNA had been reverse transcribed. Method: immunoSEQ multiplex PCR; TCRdb's copy keeps in-frame clones and lacks some. This table has roughly 290,000 clones, around 7.8% appearing once. CDR3 length: 16 amino acids. Germline V gives CDR1 MDHEN, CDR2 SYDVKM. Trimming cost V 4 bases and J 6 bases; bases outside gene matches: 9. This clone was seen a handful of times. The source of this sequence is a woman under 30 in good health. V gene TRBV28 combines with J gene TRBJ1-5, with 10 bases that match TRBD1. Material for sequencing was central memory CD4+ T cells from blood. In DNA form, the CDR3 reads TGTGCCAGCAGTTCTCTTGAAGGACAGGGGGGTCAGCCCCAGCATTTT. It yields the protein CASSSLEGQGGQPQHF.